This T cell receptor (beta chain) was retrieved from a study of control samples from healthy donors and cancer patients (TCRdb year 2020). From cysteine to phenylalanine, the CDR3 is 15 amino acids long. Only the CDR3 region is kept as DNA, spanning 45 bases read in frame from base 1. CDR1 and CDR2, per the germline V gene, are SNHLY and FYNNEI. At the junction V is shortened by 5 bases and J by 2 bases, with 15 bases in between. With respect to this clone: Its antigen is still unknown. No base qualities exist here, and no much larger clone lies one base off it.

The library was made by the immunoSEQ multiplex PCR assay. TCRdb stores this immuneACCESS table with in-frame sequences only. Part of the clones is absent; in the studies checked, under half of the shortfall reflects unresolved V genes, and no reason is known for the rest. In all, the sample holds around 50,000 clones, and approximately 90% of those were seen once. The ten largest clones add up to roughly 0.9% of the sample. This sequence was found in a man under 40 with colorectal cancer. The sequencing sample was made of PBMCs. The chain is assembled from TRBV2 and TRBJ1-2; 6 matching bases give a weak D call of TRBD1. The DNA reads TGTGCCAGCAGTCTCCCGCAGGGGCGCAACTATGGCTACACCTTC. The translation is CASSLPQGRNYGYTF.